The 17 T cell receptor beta chains in this list originate from one sample, sequenced in a study of shared clonotypes between healthy human individuals. In the naive CD8 group, cells lacked CD45RO and were positively selected for CCR7, so terminally differentiated effector memory CD45RA+ cells were left out. Sequencing used immunoSEQ multiplex PCR; TCRdb keeps in-frame clones, though not all of them. The sample includes 2 million or so clones, roughly 94% of them seen just once. The sample taken for sequencing was naive CD8+ T cells sorted from blood. The receptors were sampled from a young man in good health.

The J gene is TRBJ2-7, the V gene TRBV19; tentatively, D is TRBD2 (5 bases). V was cut by 3 bases and J by 6 bases, with 12 bases left in between. The germline V gene encodes CDR1 LNHDA and CDR2 SQIVND (reference sequence). The CDR3 loop spans 13 amino acids. The CDR3 DNA reads as TGTGCCAGTAGTATTTACGAGGGCGCCGAGCAGTACTTC. Translated: CASSIYEGAEQYF.

With regard to this clone: A much larger clonotype is one base distant, so this may be a read error. Different DNA sequences within this sample yield the same CDR3. This chain uses TRBV7-2 with TRBJ1-5, with no clear D. The CDR3 has 12 amino acids. The V end lost 3 bases, the J end lost 1 base, and 1 base lay between the germline ends. CDR1 and CDR2 (germline): SGHTA, FQGNSA. In nucleotides, the CDR3 is TGTGCCAGCAGCTTCAGCAATCAGCCCCAGCATTTT. Its translation: CASSFSNQPQHF.

This rearrangement joins TRBV29-1 to TRBJ2-3; D possibly corresponds to TRBD2 (6 bases). CDR3 size: 15 residues. V was cut by 5 bases and J by 0 bases, with 15 bases left in between. CDR1 is SQVTM, CDR2 ANQGSEA, per germline. The CDR3 DNA sequence: TGCAGCGTTTCTGAGGGAGGCCTAAGCACAGATACGCAGTATTTT. Protein sequence: CSVSEGGLSTDTQYF.

The chain employs TRBV5-1 and TRBJ1-5, with D perhaps TRBD1 (5 bases). The CDR3 has 20 residues. Germline CDR1 SGHRS, CDR2 YFSETQ. V lost 3 bases to trimming and J lost 0 bases, with 25 bases between them. The CDR3 DNA reads TGCGCCAGCAGCTCCCGGGACGGAGCCGTTAAAACCCTTAGCAATCAGCCCCAGCATTTT. Protein sequence: CASSSRDGAVKTLSNQPQHF.

The chain joins TRBV7-8 to TRBJ1-1; 7 bases fit TRBD1. The length of the CDR3 is 15 residues. The J segment lost 5 bases and the V segment lost 5 bases, leaving 11 bases of the junction unmatched. Germline lookup yields CDR1 SGHVS and CDR2 FQNEAQ. CDR3 sequence (DNA): TGTGCCAGCAGCCCCCGGACAGGCCGGGAGACTGAAGCTTTCTTT. Its translation is CASSPRTGRETEAFF.

With regard to this clone: The same CDR3 can be traced to other DNA sequences in this sample. The CDR3 loop reads CASSLGQPYEQYF. CDR3 nucleotides: TGTGCCAGCAGCTTAGGACAGCCCTACGAGCAGTACTTC. The chain combines TRBV7-2 with TRBJ2-7, with TRBD1 as a possible D gene (5 bases). Germline V gene data show CDR1 as SGHTA and CDR2 as FQGNSA. The V and J ends lost 1 base and 2 bases respectively, with 6 bases between them. This CDR3 contains 13 residues. The full variable domain, rest sourced from reference TRBV7-2 and TRBJ2-7, is GAGVSQSPSNKVTEKGKDVELRCDPISGHTALYWYRQSLGQGLEFLIYFQGNSAPDKSGLPSDRFSAERTGGSVSTLTIQRTQQEDSAVYLCASSLGQPYEQYFGPGTRLTVT.

The J gene is TRBJ2-1, the V gene TRBV10-3, with 7 bases identical to TRBD2. The germline V gene encodes CDR1 ENHRY and CDR2 SYGVKD. The CDR3 extends over 15 amino acids. The trim removed 3 bases at V and 0 bases at J, leaving 2 bases unmatched. The CDR3 DNA follows: TGTGCCATCAGTGAAGCGGGGACCTCCTACAATGAGCAGTTCTTC. It encodes CAISEAGTSYNEQFF.

The chain combines TRBV6-1 with TRBJ2-1; 10 nucleotides match TRBD2. Germline values: CDR1 MNHNS, CDR2 SASEGT. The junction had 2 bases not matched to a gene; V was cut back by 9 bases and J by 6 bases. CDR3 size: 12 residues. CDR3 residues: CASSGGSNEQFF. CDR3 bases: TGTGCCAGTAGCGGGGGGAGCAATGAGCAGTTCTTC.

The V call is TRBV9, the J call TRBJ2-3; D is possibly TRBD2 (7 bases). V lost 3 bases to trimming and J lost 3 bases, with 14 bases between them. CDR3 size: 15 residues. Germline CDR1 is SGDLS and CDR2 is YYNGEE. Here the CDR3 DNA reads TGTGCCAGCAGCGGCCAAGGGGGGGAGACAGATACGCAGTATTTT. It yields the protein CASSGQGGETDTQYF.

The chain has TRBV13 and TRBJ1-3, with D unclear. CDR3 length: 13 residues. Between the trimmed V and J ends, which lost 5 bases and 8 bases, there was a span of 13 bases. Germline V gene sequence: CDR1 PRHDT, CDR2 FYEKMQ (reference sequence). The CDR3 sequence is CASSPRNGDTIYF. The CDR3 region has the DNA TGTGCCAGCAGCCCCCGTAATGGGGACACCATATATTTT.

This chain joins TRBV4-2 and TRBJ1-2, with D possibly matching TRBD1 (5 bases). The germline CDR1 and CDR2 sequences are LGHNA and YNFKEQ. Trimming took 1 base from V and 0 from J, leaving 12 bases between them. The CDR3 has 16 amino acids. As DNA, the CDR3 is TGTGCCAGCAGCCAAGGTTTTGGGGGTTCTAACTATGGCTACACCTTC. Its protein is CASSQGFGGSNYGYTF.

Regarding this clone: Other DNA sequences in this sample translate to the same CDR3. The gene calls are TRBV28 and TRBJ2-7, with a tentative D call TRBD2 (5 bases). Trimming took off 3 bases at V and 2 bases at J, with 11 bases between the two ends. The CDR3 length is 14 residues. Germline CDR1 is MDHEN and CDR2 is SYDVKM. CDR3 nucleotides: TGTGCCAGCAGTTTCGGCGGGCCCACCTACGAGCAGTACTTC. It is translated as CASSFGGPTYEQYF.

On this clone: Other DNA sequences in this sample translate to the same CDR3. V usage is TRBV7-9 and J usage is TRBJ1-2; weak D call: TRBD1 (5 bases). The germline V gene has CDR1 SEHNR and CDR2 FQNEAQ (reference sequence). V was cut by 1 base and J by 4 bases, with 7 bases left in between. CDR3 length equals 13 residues. DNA for the CDR3: TGTGCCAGCAGCTTAGGACAGACCTATGGCTACACCTTC. It codes for CASSLGQTYGYTF. The full variable domain, rest sourced from reference TRBV7-9 and TRBJ1-2, is DTGVSQNPRHKITKRGQNVTFRCDPISEHNRLYWYRQTLGQGPEFLTYFQNEAQLEKSRLLSDRFSAERPKGSFSTLEIQRTEQGDSAMYLCASSLGQTYGYTFGSGTRLTVV.

The rearrangement uses TRBV30 and TRBJ2-5; no firm D call. The CDR3 has 14 residues. CDR1 GTSNPN and CDR2 SVGIG come from the germline V gene (reference sequence). V lost 5 bases and J 6 bases, leaving 19 bases between the germline ends. The CDR3 DNA reads TGTGCCTGGCACGAACTTGGGAACTCAAAGACCCAGTACTTC. Translating it yields CAWHELGNSKTQYF.

The rearrangement joins TRBV27 to TRBJ2-6, with D tentatively TRBD1 (5 bases). Per germline, CDR1 MNHEY and CDR2 SMNVEV (reference sequence). CDR3 length equals 16 residues. V dropped 5 bases and J dropped 1 base, with 12 bases sitting between them. The CDR3 sequence is CASSPQTVSGANVLTF. The CDR3 region has the DNA TGTGCCAGCAGTCCCCAGACAGTGTCTGGGGCCAACGTCCTGACTTTC.

J is TRBJ2-7 and V is TRBV5-1; D is ambiguous. The V and J ends lost 4 bases and 2 bases respectively, with 10 bases between them. The CDR3 is 13 residues long. The germline V gene encodes CDR1 SGHRS and CDR2 YFSETQ. In nucleotides, the CDR3 is TGCGCCAGCAGCCTACAACTGACCTACGAGCAGTACTTC. As protein: CASSLQLTYEQYF.

The V and J genes are TRBV4-1 and TRBJ2-3; D possibly corresponds to TRBD1 (6 bases). The germline V gene encodes CDR1 MGHRA and CDR2 YSYEKL. This CDR3 comprises 14 residues. Trimming removed 1 base from V and 2 bases from J, with 7 bases in between. CDR3 loop: CASSQGGLTDTQYF. The CDR3 nucleotides are TGCGCCAGCAGCCAAGGGGGGCTCACAGATACGCAGTATTTT.